The next 3 T cell receptor beta chains were all read from a single sample in a study of metastatic and nonmetastatic thyroid tumors. None of the patients had undergone any treatment ahead of thyroid surgery. TCRdb ran MiXCR on the PCR reads. Among over 20,000 clones, roughly 12% were seen once, and the ten largest hold approximately 8%. The sample taken for sequencing was blood. These TCRs come from a female donor with papillary thyroid cancer or a benign thyroid nodule (not recorded which). Some clones in this sample may be carry-over from other donors' samples.

Comment on this clone: A much larger clone differs by one base, so this may be a read error. This chain uses TRBV20-1 with TRBJ1-5; D may be TRBD1 (5 bases). Between the trimmed V and J ends, which lost 3 bases and 6 bases, there was a span of 18 bases. This CDR3 spans 15 amino acids. CDR1 is DFQATT, CDR2 SNEGSKA, per germline (reference sequence). CDR3 coding DNA: TGCAGTGCTAGCTGGGACGGATCCCGAGGTCAGCCCCAGCATTTT. Translating gives CSASWDGSRGQPQHF.

This clone was found many times. V is TRBV20-1 and J is TRBJ1-3; 9 bases are shared with TRBD1. Germline V gives CDR1 DFQATT, CDR2 SNEGSKA (reference sequence). This CDR3 contains 14 residues. V shed 3 bases and J 4 bases; nucleotides not matched to a gene: 4. The CDR3 nucleotides are TGCAGTGCTAGTCCCGGGACAGGGGGAAACACCATATATTTT. As protein: CSASPGTGGNTIYF.

With respect to this clone: A much larger clone differs by one base, so this may be a read error. V is TRBV5-1 and J is TRBJ2-7; D is undetermined. The CDR3 covers 13 residues. V was shortened by 3 bases and J by 1 base, with 8 bases between the two germline ends. Per germline, CDR1 SGHRS and CDR2 YFSETQ. CDR3 DNA: TGCGCCAGCAGCTCGGCGGTATCCTACGAGCAGTACTTC. Translated: CASSSAVSYEQYF.